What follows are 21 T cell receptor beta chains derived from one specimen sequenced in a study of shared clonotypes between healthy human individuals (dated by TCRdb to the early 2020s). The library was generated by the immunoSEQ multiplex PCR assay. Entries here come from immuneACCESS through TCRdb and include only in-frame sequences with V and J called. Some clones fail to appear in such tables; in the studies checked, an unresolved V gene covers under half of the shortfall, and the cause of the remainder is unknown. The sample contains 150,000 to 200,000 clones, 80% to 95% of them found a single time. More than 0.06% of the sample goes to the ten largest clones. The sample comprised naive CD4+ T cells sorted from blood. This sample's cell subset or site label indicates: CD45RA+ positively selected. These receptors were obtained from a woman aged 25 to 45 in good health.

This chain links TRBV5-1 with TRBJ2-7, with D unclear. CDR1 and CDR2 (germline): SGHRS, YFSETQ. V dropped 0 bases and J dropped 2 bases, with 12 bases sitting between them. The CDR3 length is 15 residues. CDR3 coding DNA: TGCGCCAGCAGCTTGGGACTCGGATTGCCCTACGAGCAGTACTTC. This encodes CASSLGLGLPYEQYF.

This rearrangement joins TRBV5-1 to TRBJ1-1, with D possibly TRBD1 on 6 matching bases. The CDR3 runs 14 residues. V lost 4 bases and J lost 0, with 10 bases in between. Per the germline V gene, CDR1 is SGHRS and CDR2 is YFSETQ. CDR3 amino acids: CASSGQGLNTEAFF. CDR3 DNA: TGCGCCAGCAGCGGGCAGGGGTTGAACACTGAAGCTTTCTTT.

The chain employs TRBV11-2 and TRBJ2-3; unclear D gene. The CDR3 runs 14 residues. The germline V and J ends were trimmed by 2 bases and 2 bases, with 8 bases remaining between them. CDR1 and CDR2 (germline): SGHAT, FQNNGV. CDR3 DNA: TGTGCCAGCAGCTTATCCCCCCTCACAGATACGCAGTATTTT. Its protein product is CASSLSPLTDTQYF.

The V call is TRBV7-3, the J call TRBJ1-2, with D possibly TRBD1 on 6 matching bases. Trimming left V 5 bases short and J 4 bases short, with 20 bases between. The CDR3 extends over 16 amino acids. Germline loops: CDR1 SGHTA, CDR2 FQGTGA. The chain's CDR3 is CASSPGSSRGSYGYTF. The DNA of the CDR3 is TGTGCCAGCAGCCCCGGATCTTCGAGGGGGAGCTATGGCTACACCTTC.

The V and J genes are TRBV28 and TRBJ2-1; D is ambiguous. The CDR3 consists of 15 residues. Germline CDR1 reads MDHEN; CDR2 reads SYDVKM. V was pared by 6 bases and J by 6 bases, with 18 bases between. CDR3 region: CASSSPGSLTNEQFF. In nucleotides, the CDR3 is TGTGCCAGCAGCTCTCCCGGGTCCCTCACCAATGAGCAGTTCTTC.

CDR3 DNA sequence: TGTGCCAGCAGTTACTCCCAGGCAGGGAGGGGCTACGAGCAGTACTTC. It is translated as CASSYSQAGRGYEQYF. The chain employs TRBV6-5 and TRBJ2-7, with 7 bases identical to TRBD2. CDR3 length: 16 residues. CDR1 MNHEY and CDR2 SVGAGI come from the germline V gene. The J segment lost 3 bases and the V segment lost 0 bases, leaving 8 bases of the junction unmatched.

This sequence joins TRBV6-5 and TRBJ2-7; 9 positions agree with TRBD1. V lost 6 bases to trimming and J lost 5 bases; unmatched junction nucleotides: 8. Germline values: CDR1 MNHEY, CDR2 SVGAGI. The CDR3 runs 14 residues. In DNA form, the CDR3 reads TGTGCCAGCAGGCGGGGACAGGGTACGGACGAGCAGTACTTC. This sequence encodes CASRRGQGTDEQYF.

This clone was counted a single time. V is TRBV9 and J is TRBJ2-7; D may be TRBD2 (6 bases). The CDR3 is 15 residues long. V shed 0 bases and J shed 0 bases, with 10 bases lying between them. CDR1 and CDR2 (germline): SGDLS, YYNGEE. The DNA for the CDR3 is TGTGCCAGCAGCGTAGGTGCGGGGAGCTCCTACGAGCAGTACTTC. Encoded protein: CASSVGAGSSYEQYF. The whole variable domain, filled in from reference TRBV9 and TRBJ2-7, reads DSGVTQTPKHLITATGQRVTLRCSPRSGDLSVYWYQQSLDQGLQFLIQYYNGEERAKGNILERFSAQQFPDLHSELNLSSLELGDSALYFCASSVGAGSSYEQYFGPGTRLTVT.

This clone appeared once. CDR3 region: CASSPTSGSPYEQYF. The DNA for the CDR3 is TGTGCCAGTAGTCCCACTAGCGGGAGCCCCTACGAGCAGTACTTC. This sequence joins TRBV19 and TRBJ2-7; 11 nucleotides match TRBD2. Germline CDR1 reads LNHDA; CDR2 reads SQIVND (reference sequence). The CDR3 spans 15 residues. V was pared by 5 bases and J by 2 bases, with 5 bases of the junction left unmatched.

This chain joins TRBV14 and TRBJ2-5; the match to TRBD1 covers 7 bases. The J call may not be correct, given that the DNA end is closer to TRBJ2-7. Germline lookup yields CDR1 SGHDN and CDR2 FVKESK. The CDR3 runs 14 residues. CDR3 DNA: TGTGCCAGCAGCCTCCGGGACAGCCCCTACGAGCAGTACTTC. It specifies CASSLRDSPYEQYF.

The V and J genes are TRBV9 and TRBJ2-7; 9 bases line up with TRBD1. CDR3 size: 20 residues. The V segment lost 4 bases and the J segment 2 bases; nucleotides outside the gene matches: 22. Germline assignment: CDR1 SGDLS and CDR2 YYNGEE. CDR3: CASSPEGTGYIGSFPYEQYF. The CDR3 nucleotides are TGTGCCAGCAGCCCCGAAGGGACAGGGTATATTGGGAGCTTCCCCTACGAGCAGTACTTC.

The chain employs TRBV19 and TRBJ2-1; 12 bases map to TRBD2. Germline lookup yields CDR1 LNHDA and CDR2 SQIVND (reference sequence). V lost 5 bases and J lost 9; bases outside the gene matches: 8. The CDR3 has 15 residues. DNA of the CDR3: TGTGCCAGTAGTGTGTCTAGCGGGAGGGCCAGTGAGCAGTTCTTC. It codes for CASSVSSGRASEQFF.

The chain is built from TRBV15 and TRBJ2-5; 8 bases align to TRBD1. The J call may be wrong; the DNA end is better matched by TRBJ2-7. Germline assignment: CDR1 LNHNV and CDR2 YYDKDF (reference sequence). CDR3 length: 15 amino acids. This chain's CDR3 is CATSRSGTGGYEQYF. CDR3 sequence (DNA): TGTGCCACCAGCAGGTCCGGGACAGGAGGATACGAGCAGTACTTC.

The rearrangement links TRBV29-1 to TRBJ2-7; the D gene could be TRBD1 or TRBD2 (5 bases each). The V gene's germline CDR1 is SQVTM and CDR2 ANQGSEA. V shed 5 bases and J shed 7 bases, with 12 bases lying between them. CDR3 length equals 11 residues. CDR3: CSVLGPKEQYF. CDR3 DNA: TGCAGCGTTTTGGGACCTAAGGAGCAGTACTTC.

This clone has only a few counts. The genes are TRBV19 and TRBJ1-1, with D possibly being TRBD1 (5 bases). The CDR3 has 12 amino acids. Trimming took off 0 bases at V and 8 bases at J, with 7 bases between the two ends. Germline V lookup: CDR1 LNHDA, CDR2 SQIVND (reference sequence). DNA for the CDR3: TGTGCCAGTAGTATAGAACGGGGCGAAGCTTTCTTT. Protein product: CASSIERGEAFF.

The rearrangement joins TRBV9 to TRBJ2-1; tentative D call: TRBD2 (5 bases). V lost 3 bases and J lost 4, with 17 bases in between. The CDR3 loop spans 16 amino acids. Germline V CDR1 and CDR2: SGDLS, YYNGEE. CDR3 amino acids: CASSGRPGGGYNEQFF. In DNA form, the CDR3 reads TGTGCCAGCAGCGGCCGACCAGGAGGAGGATACAATGAGCAGTTCTTC. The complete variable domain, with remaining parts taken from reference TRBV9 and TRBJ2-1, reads DSGVTQTPKHLITATGQRVTLRCSPRSGDLSVYWYQQSLDQGLQFLIQYYNGEERAKGNILERFSAQQFPDLHSELNLSSLELGDSALYFCASSGRPGGGYNEQFFGPGTRLTVL.

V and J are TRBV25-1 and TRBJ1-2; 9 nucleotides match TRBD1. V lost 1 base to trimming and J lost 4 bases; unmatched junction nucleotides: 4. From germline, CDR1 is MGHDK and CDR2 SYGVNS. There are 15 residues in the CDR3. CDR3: CASSELTGGVYGYTF. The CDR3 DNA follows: TGTGCCAGCAGTGAATTGACAGGGGGAGTCTATGGCTACACCTTC.

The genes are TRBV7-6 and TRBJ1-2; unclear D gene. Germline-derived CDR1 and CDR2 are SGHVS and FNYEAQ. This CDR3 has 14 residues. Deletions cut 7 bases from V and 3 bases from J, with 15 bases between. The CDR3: CASTPAPEDYGYTF. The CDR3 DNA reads TGTGCCAGCACCCCCGCCCCGGAGGACTATGGCTACACCTTC.

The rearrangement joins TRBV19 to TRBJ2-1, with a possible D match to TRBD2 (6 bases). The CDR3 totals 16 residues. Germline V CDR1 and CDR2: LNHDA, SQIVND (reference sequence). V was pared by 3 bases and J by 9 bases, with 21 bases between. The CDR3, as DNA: TGTGCCAGTAGTATCTTGCATACGGGAGCTAGAGTTGAGCAGTTCTTC. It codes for CASSILHTGARVEQFF.

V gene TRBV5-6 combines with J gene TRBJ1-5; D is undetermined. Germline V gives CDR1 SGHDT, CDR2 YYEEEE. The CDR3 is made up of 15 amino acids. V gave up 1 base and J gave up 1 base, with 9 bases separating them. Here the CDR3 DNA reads TGTGCCAGCAGCTTGTTGGCAGGAAGCAATCAGCCCCAGCATTTT. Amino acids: CASSLLAGSNQPQHF.

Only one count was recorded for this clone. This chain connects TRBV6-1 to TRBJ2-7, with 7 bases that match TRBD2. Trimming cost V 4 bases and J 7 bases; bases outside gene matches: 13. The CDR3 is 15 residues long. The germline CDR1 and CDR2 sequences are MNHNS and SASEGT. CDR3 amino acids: CASSVTGGSLWEQYF. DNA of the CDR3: TGTGCCAGCAGTGTCACCGGCGGGAGTCTCTGGGAGCAGTACTTC.